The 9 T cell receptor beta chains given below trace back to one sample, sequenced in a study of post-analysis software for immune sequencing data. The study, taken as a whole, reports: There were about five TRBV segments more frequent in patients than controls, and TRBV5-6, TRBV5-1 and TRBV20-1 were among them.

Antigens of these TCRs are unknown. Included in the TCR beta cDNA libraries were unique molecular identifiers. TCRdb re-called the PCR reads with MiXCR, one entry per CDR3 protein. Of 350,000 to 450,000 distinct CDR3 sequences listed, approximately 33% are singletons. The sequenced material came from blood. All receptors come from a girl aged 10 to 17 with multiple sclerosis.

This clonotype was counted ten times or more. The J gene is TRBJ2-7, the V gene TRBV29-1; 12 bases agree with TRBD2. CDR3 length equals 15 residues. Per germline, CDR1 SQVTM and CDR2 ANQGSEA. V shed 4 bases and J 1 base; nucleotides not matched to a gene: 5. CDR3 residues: CSVAETSGGSYEQYF. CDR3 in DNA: TGCAGCGTTGCTGAGACTAGCGGGGGTTCCTACGAGCAGTACTTC.

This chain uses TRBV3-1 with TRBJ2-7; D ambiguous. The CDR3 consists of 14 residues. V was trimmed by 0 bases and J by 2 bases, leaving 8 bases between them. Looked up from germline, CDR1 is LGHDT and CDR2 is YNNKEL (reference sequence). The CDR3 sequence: CASSQDDRTYEQYF. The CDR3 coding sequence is TGTGCCAGCAGCCAAGATGACCGTACCTACGAGCAGTACTTC.

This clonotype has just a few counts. The CDR3 region is CASLSGGNADTQYF. The CDR3 DNA reads TGTGCCAGCTTGTCGGGGGGGAACGCAGATACGCAGTATTTT. V gene TRBV6-6 combines with J gene TRBJ2-3, with 8 bases aligning to TRBD2. This CDR3 spans 14 amino acids. V lost 8 bases and J lost 4; bases outside the gene matches: 8. Germline-derived CDR1 and CDR2 are MNHNY and SVGAGI (reference sequence).

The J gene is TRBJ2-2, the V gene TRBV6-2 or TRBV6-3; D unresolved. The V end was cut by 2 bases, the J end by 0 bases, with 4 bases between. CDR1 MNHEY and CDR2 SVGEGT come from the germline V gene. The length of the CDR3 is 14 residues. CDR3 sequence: CASSYAANTGELFF. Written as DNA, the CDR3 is TGTGCCAGCAGTTACGCGGCGAACACCGGGGAGCTGTTTTTT.

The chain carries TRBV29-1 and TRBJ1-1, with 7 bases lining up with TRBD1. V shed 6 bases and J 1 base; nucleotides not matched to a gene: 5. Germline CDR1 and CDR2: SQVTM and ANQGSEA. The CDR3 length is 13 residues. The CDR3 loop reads CSVLQGRNTEAFF. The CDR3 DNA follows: TGCAGCGTCCTACAGGGGAGGAACACTGAAGCTTTCTTT.

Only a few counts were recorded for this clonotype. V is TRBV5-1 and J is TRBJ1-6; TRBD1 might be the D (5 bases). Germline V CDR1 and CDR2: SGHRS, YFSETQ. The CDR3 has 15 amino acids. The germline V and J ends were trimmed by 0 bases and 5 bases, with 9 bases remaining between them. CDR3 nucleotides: TGCGCCAGCAGCTTGGCGGGGCAGGATAATTCACCCCTCCACTTT. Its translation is CASSLAGQDNSPLHF.

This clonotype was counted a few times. In DNA form, the CDR3 reads TGTGCCAGCAACATCCCGGGACAGGGCACAGATACGCAGTATTTT. Protein: CASNIPGQGTDTQYF. The rearrangement joins TRBV12-3 or TRBV12-4 to TRBJ2-3, with 8 bases that match TRBD1. The CDR3 runs to 15 residues. J gave up 1 base and V 7 bases, and 7 bases lay outside the gene matches.

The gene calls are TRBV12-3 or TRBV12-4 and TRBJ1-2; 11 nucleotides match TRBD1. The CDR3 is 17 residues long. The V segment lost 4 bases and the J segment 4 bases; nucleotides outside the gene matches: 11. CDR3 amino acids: CASSSSQDRGLSYGYTF. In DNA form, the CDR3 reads TGTGCCAGCAGTTCTTCACAGGACAGGGGGCTCAGCTATGGCTACACCTTC.

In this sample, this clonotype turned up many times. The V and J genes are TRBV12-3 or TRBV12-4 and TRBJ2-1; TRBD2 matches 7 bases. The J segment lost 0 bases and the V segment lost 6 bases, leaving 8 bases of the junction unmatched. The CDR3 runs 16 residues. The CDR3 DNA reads TGTGCCAGCAGACGGGGAAGCGGGGACTCCTACAATGAGCAGTTCTTC. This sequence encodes CASRRGSGDSYNEQFF.